This T cell receptor beta chain was retrieved from a study of a mutant IDH1 vaccine in newly diagnosed glioma listed by TCRdb under 2021. Looking at the study overall: Patients received eight vaccinations in weeks 1, 3, 5, 7, 11, 15, 19 and 23, corresponding to visits V03 through V10. Vaccination started 4-6 weeks after radiotherapy alone, or was given together with temozolomide cycles in the groups whose treatment included chemotherapy. The approximately 29 treated patients were approximately 62% male and roughly 40% female, with a mean age of approximately 40 years. Before enrollment, most patients had been given radiochemotherapy with temozolomide as standard therapy, while the rest had received either radiotherapy alone or temozolomide alone. Peripheral blood was collected at six visits: V03 (baseline), V05, V07, V10, V12 and V13. For exploratory analyses, longitudinal TCRB deep sequencing was carried out in 25 treated patients wherever samples were available. Here is what the overall study found, with its caveats: According to the authors, sample limitations meant that analyses of patient blood samples could not be reproduced. Immune responses induced by the vaccine were seen in over 80% of patients across multiple MHC alleles. Changes in the top peripheral T cell clonotypes picked up by TCRB sequencing did not appear to be linked to pseudoprogression. PBMC samples for TCRB deep sequencing were selected based on availability.

This specimen's time point label, interpreted: week 5, during vaccination. Each vaccine dose, consisting of 300 ug of a 20-mer mutant IDH1 peptide in Montanide, was administered subcutaneously with topical imiquimod. The donors had newly diagnosed IDH1-mutant astrocytomas of WHO grade 3 or 4 that showed loss of nuclear ATRX. The samples were drawn from NOA16, a multicentre, single-arm, open-label phase I trial in Germany that tested a mutant IDH1 peptide vaccine in humans for the first time. Genomic DNA for TCRB sequencing was extracted from EDTA blood using the DNeasy Blood and Tissue Kit. Libraries were built with the immunoSEQ multiplex PCR assay. The hsTCRB Kit was used according to the manufacturer's protocol to amplify rearranged TCR beta chain sequences. Sequencing of TCRB libraries was carried out on an Illumina MiSeq. As for the original processing: Demultiplexing, trimming and gene mapping were performed with the kit vendor's proprietary platform. TCRdb limited this immuneACCESS table to in-frame rearrangements with V and J called. A share of clones is missing; checked studies link under half to unresolved V genes, and the rest is unexplained. The DNA was the basis for D and trimming; V, J and clone size are from that table. A total of around 56,000 clones appear in this sample, 82% of them only once. In total, the top ten clones hold 3.1% of the sample.

This clone was counted between two and nine times. Its antigen remains undetermined. Within one base of it there is no much larger clone, and no base qualities were kept. The germline V gene (reference sequence) supplies CDR1 GTSNPN and CDR2 SVGIG. Trimming at the junction amounts to 1 base on V and 11 bases on J, and the germline ends lie 18 bases apart. Spanning cysteine to phenylalanine, the CDR3 consists of 14 amino acids. This entry keeps only the CDR3 DNA: 42 bases, framed from base 1. This sequence originates from a woman younger than 30 with glioma. Some clones in this sample may be carry-over from other donors' samples. This specimen was PBMCs, taken from a glioma patient whose treatment included an IDH1 peptide vaccine. This chain joins TRBV30 to TRBJ1-5; D gene: possibly TRBD1, on 5 matching bases. The CDR3 protein sequence reads: CAWSGPRATGTQHF. The nucleotides are TGTGCCTGGAGTGGACCCAGGGCTACGGGGACCCAGCATTTT.